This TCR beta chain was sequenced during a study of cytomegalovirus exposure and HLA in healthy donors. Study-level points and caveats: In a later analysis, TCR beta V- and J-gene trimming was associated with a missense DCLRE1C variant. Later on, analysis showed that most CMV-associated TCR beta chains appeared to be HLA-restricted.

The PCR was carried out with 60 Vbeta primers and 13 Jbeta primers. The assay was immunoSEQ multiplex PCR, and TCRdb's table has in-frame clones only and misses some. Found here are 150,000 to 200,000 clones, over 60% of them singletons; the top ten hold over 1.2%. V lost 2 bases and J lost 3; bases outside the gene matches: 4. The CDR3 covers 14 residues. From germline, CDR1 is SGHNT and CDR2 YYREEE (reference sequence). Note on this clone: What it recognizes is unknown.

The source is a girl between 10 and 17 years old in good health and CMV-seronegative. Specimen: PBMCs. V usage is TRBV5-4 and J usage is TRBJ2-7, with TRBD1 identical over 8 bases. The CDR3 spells CASSFGTGGYEQYF. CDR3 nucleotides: TGTGCCAGCAGCTTCGGGACAGGAGGCTACGAGCAGTACTTC.